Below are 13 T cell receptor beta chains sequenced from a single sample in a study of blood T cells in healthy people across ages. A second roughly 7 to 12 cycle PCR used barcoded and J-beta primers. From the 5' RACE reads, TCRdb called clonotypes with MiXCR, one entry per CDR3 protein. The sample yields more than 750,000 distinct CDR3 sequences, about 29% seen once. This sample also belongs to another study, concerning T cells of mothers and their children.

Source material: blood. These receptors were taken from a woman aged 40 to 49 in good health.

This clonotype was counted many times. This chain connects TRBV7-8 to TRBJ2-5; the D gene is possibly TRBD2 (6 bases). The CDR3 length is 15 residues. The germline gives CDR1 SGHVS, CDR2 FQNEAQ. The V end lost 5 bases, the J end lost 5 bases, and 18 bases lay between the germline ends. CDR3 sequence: CASSQGDFPGETQYF. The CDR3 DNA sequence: TGTGCCAGCAGCCAAGGGGACTTTCCTGGGGAGACCCAGTACTTC.

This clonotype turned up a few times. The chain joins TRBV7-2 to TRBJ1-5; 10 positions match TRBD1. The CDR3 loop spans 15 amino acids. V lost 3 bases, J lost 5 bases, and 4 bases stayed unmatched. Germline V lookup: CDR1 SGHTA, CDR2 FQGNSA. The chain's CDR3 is CASSLGQGPYQPQHF. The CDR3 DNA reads TGTGCCAGCAGCTTGGGACAGGGGCCCTATCAGCCCCAGCATTTT.

Here the CDR3 reads CSALLVLATEAFF. The CDR3 DNA reads TGCAGTGCCTTACTGGTCTTGGCGACTGAAGCTTTCTTT. The rearrangement joins TRBV20-1 to TRBJ1-1; D is uncertain. The V gene's germline CDR1 is DFQATT and CDR2 SNEGSKA (reference sequence). CDR3 length: 13 residues. V was pared by 6 bases and J by 5 bases, with 16 bases between.

As DNA, the CDR3 is TGTGCCAGTAGTCCGTGGACAGGCCTCTACTATGGCTACACCTTC. This gives the protein CASSPWTGLYYGYTF. The gene calls are TRBV19 and TRBJ1-2; 7 bases line up with TRBD1. The CDR3 has 15 amino acids. CDR1 and CDR2 (germline): LNHDA, SQIVND (reference sequence). V lost 5 bases, J lost 3 bases, and 9 bases stayed unmatched.

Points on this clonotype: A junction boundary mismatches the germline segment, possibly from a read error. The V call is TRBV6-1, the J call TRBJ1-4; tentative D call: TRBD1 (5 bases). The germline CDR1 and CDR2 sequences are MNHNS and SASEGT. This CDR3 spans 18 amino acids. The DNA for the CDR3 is TGTGTCAGCAGAAAAGGCCAATACGGGGCTCTGTTTATTGAAAAACTGTTTTTT. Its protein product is CVSRKGQYGALFIEKLFF.

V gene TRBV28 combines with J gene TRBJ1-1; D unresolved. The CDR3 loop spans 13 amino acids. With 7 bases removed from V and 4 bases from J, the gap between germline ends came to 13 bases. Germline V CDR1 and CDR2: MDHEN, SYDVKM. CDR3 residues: CASTQSAGTEAFF. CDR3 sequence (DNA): TGTGCCAGCACTCAAAGCGCGGGCACTGAAGCTTTCTTT.

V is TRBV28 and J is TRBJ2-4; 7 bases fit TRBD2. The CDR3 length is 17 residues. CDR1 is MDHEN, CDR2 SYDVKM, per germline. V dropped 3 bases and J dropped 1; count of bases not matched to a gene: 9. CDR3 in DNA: TGTGCCAGCAGTTTGGTAGGGAGGGGCTTGGCCAAAAACATTCAGTACTTC. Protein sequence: CASSLVGRGLAKNIQYF. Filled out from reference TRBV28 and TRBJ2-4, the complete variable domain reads DVKVTQSSRYLVKRTGEKVFLECVQDMDHENMFWYRQDPGLGLRLIYFSYDVKMKEKGDIPEGYSVSREKKERFSLILESASTNQTSMYLCASSLVGRGLAKNIQYFGAGTRLSVL.

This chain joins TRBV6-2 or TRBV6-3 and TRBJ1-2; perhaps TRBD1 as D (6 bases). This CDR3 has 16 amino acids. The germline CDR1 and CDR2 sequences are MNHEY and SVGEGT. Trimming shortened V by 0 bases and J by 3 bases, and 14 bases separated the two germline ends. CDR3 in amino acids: CASSYSADSRHYGYTF. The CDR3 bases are TGTGCCAGCAGTTACTCAGCGGACAGCCGTCACTATGGCTACACCTTC.

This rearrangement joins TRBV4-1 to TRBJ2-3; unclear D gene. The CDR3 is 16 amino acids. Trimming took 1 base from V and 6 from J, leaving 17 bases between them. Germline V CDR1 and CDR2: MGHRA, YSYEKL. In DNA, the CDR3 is TGCGCCAGCAGCCAAGGGCTCGGCAGTCTTAGGGATACGCAGTATTTT. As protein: CASSQGLGSLRDTQYF.

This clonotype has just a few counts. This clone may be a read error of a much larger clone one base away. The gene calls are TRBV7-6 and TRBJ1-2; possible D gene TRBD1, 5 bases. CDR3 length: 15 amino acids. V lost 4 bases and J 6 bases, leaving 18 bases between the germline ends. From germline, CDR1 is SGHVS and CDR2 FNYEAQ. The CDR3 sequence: CASSYQPGALHGYTF. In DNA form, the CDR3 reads TGTGCCAGCAGCTACCAACCCGGGGCACTCCATGGCTACACCTTC. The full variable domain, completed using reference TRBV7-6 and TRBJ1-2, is GAGVSQSPRYKVTKRGQDVALRCDPISGHVSLYWYRQALGQGPEFLTYFNYEAQQDKSGLPNDRFSAERPEGSISTLTIQRTEQRDSAMYRCASSYQPGALHGYTFGSGTRLTVV.

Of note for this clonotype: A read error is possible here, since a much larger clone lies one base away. CDR3 in amino acids: CAGSYSRDRHWDEQFF. The CDR3 DNA reads as TGTGCCGGCAGTTACTCGCGGGACAGGCACTGGGATGAGCAGTTCTTC. The rearrangement links TRBV6-5 to TRBJ2-1; 8 nucleotides align to TRBD1. The CDR3 runs to 16 residues. Germline loops: CDR1 MNHEY, CDR2 SVGAGI.

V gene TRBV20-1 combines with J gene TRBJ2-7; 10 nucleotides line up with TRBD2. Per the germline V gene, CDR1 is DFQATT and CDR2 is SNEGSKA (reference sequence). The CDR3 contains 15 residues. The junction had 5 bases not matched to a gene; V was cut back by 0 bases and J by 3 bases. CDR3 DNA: TGCAGTGCTAGAGATTTGAAGCGGGGGGGCTACGAGCAGTACTTC. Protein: CSARDLKRGGYEQYF.

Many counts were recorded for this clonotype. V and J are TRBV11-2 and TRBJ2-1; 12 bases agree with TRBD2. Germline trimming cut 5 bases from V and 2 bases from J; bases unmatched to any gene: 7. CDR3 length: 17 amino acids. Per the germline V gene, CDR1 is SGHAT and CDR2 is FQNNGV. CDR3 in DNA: TGTGCCAGCAGCAAAGAACTAGCGGGGGGTACCTACAATGAGCAGTTCTTC. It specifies CASSKELAGGTYNEQFF.